The 25 T cell receptor beta chains reported below all come from one sample, sequenced in a study of OX40 agonist ivuxolimab in advanced cancers. This table comes from immunoSEQ multiplex PCR, and its TCRdb copy is limited to in-frame clones, with some not included. The sample shows over 95,000 clones, about 79% of them seen only once. This specimen consisted of CD4+ or CD8+ T cells sorted from blood, obtained in a trial of the OX40 agonist ivuxolimab. All receptors come from an adult with an advanced solid tumor such as melanoma, head and neck, liver or kidney cancer.

The chain links TRBV30 to TRBJ2-1, with a weak D call TRBD2 (6 bases). The CDR3 spans 13 residues. Trimming stripped 4 bases from V and 6 bases from J, with 13 bases between. Per the germline V gene, CDR1 is GTSNPN and CDR2 is SVGIG (reference sequence). CDR3 DNA: TGTGCCTGGAACACGTACGGGGGCAATGAGCAGTTCTTC. This encodes CAWNTYGGNEQFF.

V gene TRBV2 combines with J gene TRBJ2-1; D gene uncertain. CDR3 size: 15 residues. Looked up from germline, CDR1 is SNHLY and CDR2 is FYNNEI. With 6 bases removed from V and 0 bases from J, the gap between germline ends came to 12 bases. The CDR3 DNA reads TGTGCCAGCAGGGGTCACATAAGCTCCTACAATGAGCAGTTCTTC. Translation gives CASRGHISSYNEQFF.

The J gene is TRBJ1-1, the V gene TRBV20-1; the D is unclear. Germline assignment: CDR1 DFQATT and CDR2 SNEGSKA (reference sequence). With 6 bases removed from V and 5 bases from J, the gap between germline ends came to 10 bases. The length of the CDR3 is 11 residues. This chain's CDR3 is CSADSLTEAFF. The DNA for the CDR3 is TGCAGTGCCGATTCTCTAACTGAAGCTTTCTTT.

This chain links TRBV29-1 with TRBJ1-1; the D gene is possibly TRBD1 (5 bases). The CDR3 consists of 19 residues. V lost 5 bases to trimming and J lost 1 base, with 29 bases between them. Germline V gene lookup returns CDR1 SQVTM and CDR2 ANQGSEA. The CDR3 sequence: CSVLVLRRVGGIRNTEAFF. DNA for the CDR3: TGCAGCGTTCTGGTCTTGCGACGCGTCGGGGGGATTAGGAACACTGAAGCTTTCTTT. The whole variable domain, filled in from reference TRBV29-1 and TRBJ1-1, reads SAVISQKPSRDICQRGTSLTIQCQVDSQVTMMFWYRQQPGQSLTLIATANQGSEATYESGFVIDKFPISRPNLTFSTLTVSNMSPEDSSIYLCSVLVLRRVGGIRNTEAFFGQGTRLTVV.

The chain combines TRBV7-8 with TRBJ2-5; D might be TRBD1 (6 bases). This CDR3 spans 15 amino acids. V lost 5 bases and J 1 base, leaving 14 bases between the germline ends. Germline V lookup: CDR1 SGHVS, CDR2 FQNEAQ. This chain's CDR3 is CASSLWGTTQETQYF. The CDR3 DNA sequence: TGTGCCAGCAGCCTATGGGGGACAACCCAAGAGACCCAGTACTTC.

This clone was counted between two and nine times. The chain recombines TRBV7-6 with TRBJ2-1; 9 nucleotides line up with TRBD1. Germline V gene data show CDR1 as SGHVS and CDR2 as FNYEAQ. J gave up 6 bases and V 4 bases, and 7 bases lay outside the gene matches. This CDR3 is built from 15 residues. The CDR3 region has the DNA TGTGCCAGCAGCTCTACAGGGGGCGCCTCCAATGAGCAGTTCTTC. Translated: CASSSTGGASNEQFF.

This clone showed up just a few times. The chain has TRBV2 and TRBJ1-2; 10 bases fit TRBD1. This CDR3 has 13 amino acids. V dropped 6 bases and J dropped 7; count of bases not matched to a gene: 5. The germline V gene has CDR1 SNHLY and CDR2 FYNNEI. This CDR3 reads CASSDRGRGGYTF. In nucleotides, the CDR3 is TGTGCCAGCAGCGACAGGGGGCGCGGTGGCTACACCTTC.

This clone was seen a few times. The CDR3: CASSQDYMPGELFF. The CDR3 region has the DNA TGCGCCAGCAGCCAAGATTACATGCCCGGGGAGCTGTTTTTT. The chain recombines TRBV4-1 with TRBJ2-2; D gene uncertain. In germline, CDR1 is MGHRA, CDR2 YSYEKL. The V end lost 0 bases, the J end lost 6 bases, and 8 bases lay between the germline ends. The CDR3 is 14 amino acids.

V gene TRBV28 combines with J gene TRBJ1-2; tentatively, D is TRBD1 (6 bases). Germline assignment: CDR1 MDHEN and CDR2 SYDVKM. Trimming removed 5 bases at V and 5 bases at J, with 21 bases between. This CDR3 has 16 residues. The CDR3 sequence is CASSATPRGRLYGYTF. The CDR3 nucleotides read TGTGCCAGCAGTGCCACCCCCCGGGGGCGATTGTATGGCTACACCTTC.

This rearrangement joins TRBV7-6 to TRBJ2-4; TRBD2 might be the D (7 bases). The germline V gene has CDR1 SGHVS and CDR2 FNYEAQ. There are 15 residues in the CDR3. V lost 2 bases and J 12 bases, leaving 20 bases between the germline ends. CDR3 DNA: TGTGCCAGCAGCTTAAACGGTGGGGAGGGGGATAGTCAGTACTTC. Its protein product is CASSLNGGEGDSQYF.

The chain links TRBV21-1 to TRBJ2-2; the table's TRBD1 call for D was not verified on the DNA. TRBV21-1 is marked as a pseudogene. The CDR3 has 15 residues. CDR3 in DNA: TGTGCCGGAGACAGGGGAAGCGCGAACACCGGGGAGCTGTTTTTT. Its protein product is CAGDRGSANTGELFF.

A single count supports this clone. The chain uses TRBV12-5 and TRBJ1-5; 7 positions match TRBD1. This CDR3 is 16 amino acids long. CDR1 LGHNT and CDR2 FRNRAP come from the germline V gene. V lost 0 bases to trimming and J lost 3 bases; unmatched junction nucleotides: 5. The CDR3 bases are TGTGCTAGTGGTTTGGTACGTGGACAGGACAATCAGCCCCAGCATTTT. Its translation is CASGLVRGQDNQPQHF. Full variable domain (rest looked up from reference TRBV12-5 and TRBJ1-5): DARVTQTPRHKVTEMGQEVTMRCQPILGHNTVFWYRQTMMQGLELLAYFRNRAPLDDSGMPKDRFSAEMPDATLATLKIQPSEPRDSAVYFCASGLVRGQDNQPQHFGDGTRLSIL.

This rearrangement joins TRBV12-2 to TRBJ2-1. TRBV12-2 is a documented pseudogene. CDR3 length equals 10 residues. The CDR3 DNA is TGTGCAAGTCGCTTACCTGAGCAGTTCTTC. Amino acid sequence: CASRLPEQFF.

The V and J genes are TRBV7-2 and TRBJ2-3; 9 nucleotides align to TRBD2. The J segment lost 0 bases and the V segment lost 0 bases, leaving 4 bases of the junction unmatched. Germline-derived CDR1 and CDR2 are SGHTA and FQGNSA. CDR3 length equals 17 residues. The CDR3 region has the DNA TGTGCCAGCAGCTTAGCTGGCGGGGGGGCTAGCACAGATACGCAGTATTTT. Residues: CASSLAGGGASTDTQYF.

The chain recombines TRBV18 with TRBJ1-2; TRBD1 is a possible D gene (6 bases). The germline CDR1 and CDR2 sequences are KGHSH and LQKENI. The CDR3 has 18 residues. V was pared by 4 bases and J by 4 bases, with 25 bases between. DNA of the CDR3: TGTGCCAGCTCACTACGATTCGGACAGCACGGGGTGGGCTATGGCTACACCTTC. Translation: CASSLRFGQHGVGYGYTF.

This sequence joins TRBV11-2 and TRBJ2-3, with D possibly being TRBD2 (5 bases). This CDR3 comprises 14 residues. Trimming shortened V by 2 bases and J by 0 bases, and 6 bases separated the two germline ends. The germline V gene has CDR1 SGHAT and CDR2 FQNNGV. CDR3 sequence (DNA): TGTGCCAGCAGCTTAAGAGGGAGCACAGATACGCAGTATTTT. This translates into CASSLRGSTDTQYF. Complete variable domain (other parts from reference TRBV11-2 and TRBJ2-3): EAGVAQSPRYKIIEKRQSVAFWCNPISGHATLYWYQQILGQGPKLLIQFQNNGVVDDSQLPKDRFSAERLKGVDSTLKIQPAKLEDSAVYLCASSLRGSTDTQYFGPGTRLTVL.

The chain links TRBV19 to TRBJ1-2; a weak D match, TRBD1 (5 bases). The CDR3 runs to 14 residues. Germline CDR1 LNHDA, CDR2 SQIVND (reference sequence). Trimming took off 5 bases at V and 4 bases at J, with 14 bases between the two ends. The DNA of the CDR3 is TGTGCCAGTAGTCCAAGCCAGGGTCTCTATGGCTACACCTTC. It specifies CASSPSQGLYGYTF.

The chain carries TRBV6-1 and TRBJ2-4; TRBD1 matches at 7 bases. The germline CDR1 and CDR2 sequences are MNHNS and SASEGT. V was clipped by 4 bases and J by 5 bases; unmatched bases: 5. The CDR3 is 14 amino acids. As DNA, the CDR3 is TGTGCCAGCAGTGTATCAACAGGGGAAAACATTCAGTACTTC. It encodes CASSVSTGENIQYF.

The CDR3 DNA is TGTGCCAGCGGGGTGGTTCAGCCCCAGCATTTT. Encoded protein: CASGVVQPQHF. The rearrangement links TRBV9 to TRBJ1-5; no definite D call. Germline CDR1 and CDR2: SGDLS and YYNGEE. The CDR3 extends over 11 amino acids. Trimming took off 7 bases at V and 6 bases at J, with 8 bases between the two ends.

The chain uses TRBV20-1 and TRBJ1-5; D gene unclear. Germline V gene data show CDR1 as DFQATT and CDR2 as SNEGSKA (reference sequence). This CDR3 is built from 11 residues. V was shortened by 3 bases and J by 11 bases, with 11 bases between the two germline ends. The chain's CDR3 is CSASQVQAQHF. The CDR3, as DNA: TGCAGTGCTAGCCAGGTTCAAGCCCAGCATTTT.

This rearrangement joins TRBV27 to TRBJ2-1; D gene ambiguous. Germline CDR1 MNHEY, CDR2 SMNVEV (reference sequence). This CDR3 comprises 14 residues. The germline V and J ends were trimmed by 2 bases and 7 bases, with 12 bases remaining between them. CDR3 nucleotide sequence: TGTGCCAGCAGTTTAACCGCGATGGCGAATGAGCAGTTCTTC. It yields the protein CASSLTAMANEQFF.

This clone was recorded once. The gene calls are TRBV4-3 and TRBJ1-2; D might be TRBD1 (5 bases). Trimming cost V 1 base and J 4 bases, with 10 bases left between them. The CDR3 is made up of 14 amino acids. The germline gives CDR1 LGHNA, CDR2 YSLEER. The CDR3 nucleotides are TGCGCCAGCAGCCAAGGGATGGGACGCTATGGCTACACCTTC. Protein: CASSQGMGRYGYTF.

The genes are TRBV21-1 and TRBJ1-2. TRBV21-1 is classified as a pseudogene. This CDR3 has 13 amino acids. DNA for the CDR3: TGTGCCAGCGTCAACGGGACCCGGGGCTCCTACACCTTC. As protein: CASVNGTRGSYTF.

This chain links TRBV2 with TRBJ2-2; D is possibly TRBD1 (5 bases). The germline V gene has CDR1 SNHLY and CDR2 FYNNEI. Trimming removed 9 bases at V and 3 bases at J, with 14 bases between. CDR3 length: 14 residues. The CDR3, as DNA: TGTGCCAGAGACAGAGACGTTCACACCGGGGAGCTGTTTTTT. Its protein product is CARDRDVHTGELFF.

The chain is built from TRBV5-4 and TRBJ2-5; D ambiguous. The CDR3 is 12 amino acids. The V end lost 6 bases, the J end lost 1 base, and 7 bases lay between the germline ends. Germline V gene lookup returns CDR1 SGHNT and CDR2 YYREEE (reference sequence). This chain's CDR3 is CASNRPQETQYF. DNA of the CDR3: TGTGCCAGCAACCGCCCCCAAGAGACCCAGTACTTC.